This T cell receptor beta chain was sequenced during a study of blood T cell repertoires in COVID-19. Study-wide background: The cDNA or gDNA used as material had been derived from T cells, B-cell-depleted T cells, or PBMCs.

Those who participated ranged in age from about 18 to 89 years and resided in 20 to 30 US areas. Sequencing used immunoSEQ multiplex PCR; TCRdb keeps in-frame clones, though not all of them. The repertoire holds 350,000 to 450,000 clones, with approximately 91% as singletons. This clonotype was obtained from a woman aged 40 to 50 who had been exposed to COVID-19. Sequenced material: PBMCs or T cells enriched from blood (not recorded which).

CDR3 sequence reads: CASSRSQNTGELFF. The CDR3 nucleotides read TGTGCCAGCTCCCGGAGCCAGAACACCGGGGAGCTGTTTTTT. The rearrangement links TRBV18 to TRBJ2-2; D is undetermined. The germline CDR1 and CDR2 sequences are KGHSH and LQKENI. The CDR3 length is 14 residues. V gave up 6 bases and J gave up 1 base, with 9 bases separating them. Variable domain in full (rest from reference TRBV18 and TRBJ2-2): NAGVMQNPRHLVRRRGQEARLRCSPMKGHSHVYWYRQLPEEGLKFMVYLQKENIIDESGMPKERFSAEFPKEGPSILRIQQVVRGDSAAYFCASSRSQNTGELFFGEGSRLTVL.